By frequency in the sample, the clone carrying this T cell receptor beta chain is medium-sized. This CDR3 spans 17 amino acids. Per germline, CDR1 MNHEY and CDR2 SMNVEV (reference sequence). Unmatched junction bases numbered 7, after V lost 0 bases and J lost 8 bases. The source of the sample is a study of metastatic and nonmetastatic thyroid tumors. Study background: Comparative analysis of repertoires was undertaken across blood and tumor or nodule tissue obtained from malignant and benign thyroid patients.

Thyroid surgery was preceded by no treatment in any patient. TCRdb re-clonotyped the PCR reads through MiXCR. The data contain about 5,000 clones, less than 30% of them singletons. The sequenced sample consisted of adjacent normal tissue. This receptor was taken from a female donor with papillary thyroid cancer or a benign thyroid nodule (not recorded which). Some clones in this sample may be carry-over from other donors' samples. V and J are TRBV27 and TRBJ2-1; 13 bases fit TRBD2. This CDR3 reads CASSLSRLAGGRDEQFF. Written as DNA, the CDR3 is TGTGCCAGCAGTTTATCGAGACTAGCGGGAGGTCGGGATGAGCAGTTCTTC.